This passage covers 6 T cell receptor beta chains from one sample sequenced in a study of shared clonotypes between healthy human individuals. Generated by immunoSEQ multiplex PCR, the TCRdb table keeps only in-frame clones and is missing some. Found here are approximately 99,000 clones, approximately 70% of them singletons; the top ten hold almost 25%. The specimen sequenced was memory CD8+ T cells sorted from blood. The sample's subset: CD45RO+ cells pooled with CCR7-negative TemRA cells. The receptor source for this set is a woman in her thirties in good health.

The CDR3 nucleotides are TGTGCCAGCAAACCCGGACTTTTATCGGACTATGGCTACACCTTC. This codes for CASKPGLLSDYGYTF. The chain employs TRBV27 and TRBJ1-2; D is ambiguous. Germline V CDR1 and CDR2: MNHEY, SMNVEV (reference sequence). The CDR3 sequence is 15 residues long. The V gene lost 7 bases and the J gene lost 3 bases, with 18 bases spanning the gap.

Concerning this clone: This may arise from a read error, as a much more abundant clone is one base away. The rearrangement joins TRBV7-8 to TRBJ2-7; D tentatively reads TRBD1 or TRBD2 (5 bases each). Germline V gene sequence: CDR1 SGHVS, CDR2 FQNEAQ. The CDR3 is 12 amino acids. The ends were cut back, 5 bases at V and 3 bases at J, with 8 bases in the middle. The CDR3 nucleotides read TGTGCCAGCAGCGGGGACGGCTACGAGCAGTACTTC. The encoded protein is CASSGDGYEQYF.

This chain joins TRBV4-1 and TRBJ1-4; 9 bases map to TRBD1. The V gene end was trimmed by 1 base and the J gene end by 2 bases; junction bases not matched to a gene: 2. Per the germline V gene, CDR1 is MGHRA and CDR2 is YSYEKL. The CDR3 runs to 16 residues. CDR3: CASSQVTGGTNEKLFF. In DNA form, the CDR3 reads TGCGCCAGCAGCCAAGTCACAGGGGGCACTAATGAAAAACTGTTTTTT.

This rearrangement joins TRBV28 to TRBJ1-2; D gene uncertain. Trimming cost V 5 bases and J 6 bases, with 10 bases left between them. From germline, CDR1 is MDHEN and CDR2 SYDVKM. The CDR3 has 12 residues. CDR3 in amino acids: CASSDRTDGYTF. CDR3 in DNA: TGTGCCAGCAGTGATCGGACGGATGGCTACACCTTC.

This clone has just one count. J is TRBJ1-6 and V is TRBV29-1; D remains ambiguous. This CDR3 has 15 amino acids. From germline, CDR1 is SQVTM and CDR2 ANQGSEA. V was cut by 2 bases and J by 6 bases, with 14 bases left in between. The CDR3 DNA is TGCAGCGTTGAAAAACCCGGGAAACCTAATTCACCCCTCCACTTT. Residues: CSVEKPGKPNSPLHF.

The chain carries TRBV6-4 and TRBJ2-3, with 10 nucleotides matching TRBD1. Germline V gene sequence: CDR1 MRHNA, CDR2 SNTAGT. The CDR3 loop spans 15 amino acids. V dropped 8 bases and J dropped 2; count of bases not matched to a gene: 7. CDR3 residues: CASLAGTGDTDTQYF. The DNA for the CDR3 is TGTGCCAGCCTTGCCGGGACAGGGGACACAGATACGCAGTATTTT.